What follows is one T cell receptor (beta chain) and its context. As yet, its antigen is unknown. Pooling covered second doses at about 4 or about 12 weeks. The germline V and J ends were trimmed by 2 bases and 7 bases, with 14 bases remaining between them. Looked up from germline, CDR1 is SGHDN and CDR2 is FVKESK. CDR3 size: 14 residues. Data came from immunoSEQ multiplex PCR; TCRdb stores just in-frame clones and leaves some out. This sample has some 52,000 clones, with about 91% found just once. This entry belongs to a study of T cell responses to AZD1222 COVID-19 vaccine. Regarding the study as a whole: Clonal diversity was possibly underestimated, and the donors were mostly white British, with more females. Recipients of two AZD1222 doses showed rising Spike-specific TCR breadth and depth. Only a handful of people who got AZD1222 tested seropositive at baseline.

The V gene is TRBV14, the J gene TRBJ2-5; D uncertain. The sequence derives from an adult who received the AZD1222 COVID-19 vaccine. The sequences come from peripheral blood, collected 28 days after the second AZD1222 dose. CDR3 sequence reads: CASSQRLGQWTQYF. As DNA, the CDR3 is TGTGCCAGCAGCCAACGCCTGGGCCAGTGGACCCAGTACTTC. The complete variable domain, with remaining parts taken from reference TRBV14 and TRBJ2-5, reads EAGVTQFPSHSVIEKGQTVTLRCDPISGHDNLYWYRRVMGKEIKFLLHFVKESKQDESGMPNNRFLAERTGGTYSTLKVQPAELEDSGVYFCASSQRLGQWTQYFGPGTRLLVL.